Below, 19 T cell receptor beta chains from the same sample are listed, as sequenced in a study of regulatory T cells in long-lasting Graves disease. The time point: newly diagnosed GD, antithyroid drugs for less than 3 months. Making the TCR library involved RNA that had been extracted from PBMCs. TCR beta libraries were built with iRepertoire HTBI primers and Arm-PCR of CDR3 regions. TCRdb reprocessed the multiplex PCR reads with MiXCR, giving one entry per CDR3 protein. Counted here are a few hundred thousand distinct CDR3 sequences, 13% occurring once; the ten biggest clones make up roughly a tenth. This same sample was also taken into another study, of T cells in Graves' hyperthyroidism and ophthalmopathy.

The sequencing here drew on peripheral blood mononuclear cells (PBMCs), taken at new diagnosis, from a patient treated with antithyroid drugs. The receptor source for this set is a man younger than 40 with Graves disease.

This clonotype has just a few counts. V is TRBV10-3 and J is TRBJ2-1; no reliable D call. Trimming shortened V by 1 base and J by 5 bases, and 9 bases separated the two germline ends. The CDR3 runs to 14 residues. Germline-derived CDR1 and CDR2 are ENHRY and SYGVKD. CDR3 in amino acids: CAISELYGNNEQFF. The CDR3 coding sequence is TGTGCCATCAGTGAGTTGTATGGGAACAATGAGCAGTTCTTC.

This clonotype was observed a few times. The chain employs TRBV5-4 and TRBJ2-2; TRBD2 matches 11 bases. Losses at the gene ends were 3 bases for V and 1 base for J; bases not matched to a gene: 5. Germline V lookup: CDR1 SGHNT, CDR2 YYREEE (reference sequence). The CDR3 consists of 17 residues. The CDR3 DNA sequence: TGTGCCAGCAGCTCCTCTACTAGCGGGAGGAACACCGGGGAGCTGTTTTTT. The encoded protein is CASSSSTSGRNTGELFF.

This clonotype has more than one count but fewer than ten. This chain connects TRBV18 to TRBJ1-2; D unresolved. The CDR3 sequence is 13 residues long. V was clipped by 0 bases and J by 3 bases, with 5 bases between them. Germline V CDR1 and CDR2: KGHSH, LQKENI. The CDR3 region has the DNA TGTGCCAGCTCACCACCGGGCTACTATGGCTACACCTTC. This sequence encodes CASSPPGYYGYTF.

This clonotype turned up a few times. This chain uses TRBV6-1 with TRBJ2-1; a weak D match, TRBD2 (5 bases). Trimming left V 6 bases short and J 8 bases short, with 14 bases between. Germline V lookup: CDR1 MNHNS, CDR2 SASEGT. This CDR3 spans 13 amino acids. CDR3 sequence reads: CASSGGGLHEQFF. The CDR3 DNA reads TGTGCCAGCAGCGGAGGCGGGCTACATGAGCAGTTCTTC.

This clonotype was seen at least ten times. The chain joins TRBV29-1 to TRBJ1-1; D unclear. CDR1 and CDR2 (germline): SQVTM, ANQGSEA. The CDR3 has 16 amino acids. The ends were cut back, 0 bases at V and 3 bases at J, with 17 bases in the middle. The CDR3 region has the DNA TGCAGCGTTGAAGACCTTCGGCCAAAGGCAGACACTGAAGCTTTCTTT. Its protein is CSVEDLRPKADTEAFF.

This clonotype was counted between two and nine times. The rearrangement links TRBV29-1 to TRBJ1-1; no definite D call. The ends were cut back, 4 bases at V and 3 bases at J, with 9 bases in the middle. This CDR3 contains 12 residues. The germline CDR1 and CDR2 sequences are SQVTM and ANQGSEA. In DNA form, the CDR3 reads TGCAGCGTTGCGAGTGGAGACACTGAAGCTTTCTTT. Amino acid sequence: CSVASGDTEAFF.

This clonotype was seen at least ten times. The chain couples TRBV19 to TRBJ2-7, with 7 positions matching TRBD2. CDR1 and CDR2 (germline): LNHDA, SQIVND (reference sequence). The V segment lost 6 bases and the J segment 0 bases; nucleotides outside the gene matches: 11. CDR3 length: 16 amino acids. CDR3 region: CASRRAVGGDSYEQYF. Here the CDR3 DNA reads TGTGCCAGTAGAAGGGCCGTGGGAGGGGACTCCTACGAGCAGTACTTC.

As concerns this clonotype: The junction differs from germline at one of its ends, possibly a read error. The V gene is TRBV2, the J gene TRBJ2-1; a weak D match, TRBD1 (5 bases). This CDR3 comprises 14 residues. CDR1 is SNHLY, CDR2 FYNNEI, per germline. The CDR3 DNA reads TGTGCCGGCAGTGAATATCGTGGGGCCCCTGAGCAGTTCTTC. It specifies CAGSEYRGAPEQFF.

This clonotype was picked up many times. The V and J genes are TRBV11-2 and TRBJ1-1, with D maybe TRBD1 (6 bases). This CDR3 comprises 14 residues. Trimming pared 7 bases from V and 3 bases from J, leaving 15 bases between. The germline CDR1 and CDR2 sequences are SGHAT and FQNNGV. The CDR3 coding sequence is TGTGCCAGCACCGTAGGGGGGTGGGACACTGAAGCTTTCTTT. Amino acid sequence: CASTVGGWDTEAFF.

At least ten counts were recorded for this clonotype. The CDR3 coding sequence is TGCAGTGCGAGTCCGGGATCGTACACCGGGGAGCTGTTTTTT. Amino acid sequence: CSASPGSYTGELFF. The rearrangement uses TRBV20-1 and TRBJ2-2, with D possibly being TRBD2 (5 bases). CDR1 DFQATT and CDR2 SNEGSKA come from the germline V gene (reference sequence). CDR3 length: 14 amino acids. V was pared by 6 bases and J by 3 bases, with 14 bases between.

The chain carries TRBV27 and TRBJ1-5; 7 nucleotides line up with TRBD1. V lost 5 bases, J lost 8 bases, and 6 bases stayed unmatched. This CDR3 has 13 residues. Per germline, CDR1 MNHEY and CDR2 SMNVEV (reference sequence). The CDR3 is CASSITGVEPQHF. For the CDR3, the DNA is TGTGCCAGCAGTATTACAGGGGTGGAGCCCCAGCATTTT.

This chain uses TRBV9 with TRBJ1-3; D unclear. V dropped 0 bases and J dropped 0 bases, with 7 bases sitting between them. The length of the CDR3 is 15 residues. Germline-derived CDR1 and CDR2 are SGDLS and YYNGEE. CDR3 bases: TGTGCCAGCAGCGTAGTCCCGACCTCTGGAAACACCATATATTTT. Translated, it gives CASSVVPTSGNTIYF.

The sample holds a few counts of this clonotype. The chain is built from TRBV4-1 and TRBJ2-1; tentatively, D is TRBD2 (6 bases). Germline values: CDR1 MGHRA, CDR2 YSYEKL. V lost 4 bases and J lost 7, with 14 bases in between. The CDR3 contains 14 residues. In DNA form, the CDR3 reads TGCGCCAGCAGCCCGACTGGAGGGGTTAATGAGCAGTTCTTC. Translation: CASSPTGGVNEQFF.

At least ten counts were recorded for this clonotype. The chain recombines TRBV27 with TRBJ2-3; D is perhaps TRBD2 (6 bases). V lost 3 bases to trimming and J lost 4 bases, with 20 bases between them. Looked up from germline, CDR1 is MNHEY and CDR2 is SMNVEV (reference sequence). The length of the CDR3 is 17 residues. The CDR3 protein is CASSFLRGGNWADTQYF. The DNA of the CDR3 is TGTGCCAGCAGTTTTTTACGGGGCGGGAATTGGGCAGATACGCAGTATTTT.

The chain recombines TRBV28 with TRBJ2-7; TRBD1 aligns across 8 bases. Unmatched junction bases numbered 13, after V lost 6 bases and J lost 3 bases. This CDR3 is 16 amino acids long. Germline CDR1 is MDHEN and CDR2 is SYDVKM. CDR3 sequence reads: CASSSSGDRTYYEQYF. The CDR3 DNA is TGTGCCAGCAGCTCCTCGGGGGACAGGACATACTACGAGCAGTACTTC.

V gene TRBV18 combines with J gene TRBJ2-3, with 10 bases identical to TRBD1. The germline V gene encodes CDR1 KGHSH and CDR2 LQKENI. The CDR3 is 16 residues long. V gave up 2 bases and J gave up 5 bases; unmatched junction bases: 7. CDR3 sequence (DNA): TGTGCCAGCTCACCAACGAGACAGGGGGCAGGAGATACGCAGTATTTT. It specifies CASSPTRQGAGDTQYF. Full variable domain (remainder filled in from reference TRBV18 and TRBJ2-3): NAGVMQNPRHLVRRRGQEARLRCSPMKGHSHVYWYRQLPEEGLKFMVYLQKENIIDESGMPKERFSAEFPKEGPSILRIQQVVRGDSAAYFCASSPTRQGAGDTQYFGPGTRLTVL.

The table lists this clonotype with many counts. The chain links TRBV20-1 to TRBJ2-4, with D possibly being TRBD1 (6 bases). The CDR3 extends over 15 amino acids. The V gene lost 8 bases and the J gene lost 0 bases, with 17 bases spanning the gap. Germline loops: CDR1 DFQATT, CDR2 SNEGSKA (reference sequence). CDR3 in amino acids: CSFQTGRVAKNIQYF. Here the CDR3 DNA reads TGCAGTTTCCAGACAGGAAGAGTAGCCAAAAACATTCAGTACTTC.

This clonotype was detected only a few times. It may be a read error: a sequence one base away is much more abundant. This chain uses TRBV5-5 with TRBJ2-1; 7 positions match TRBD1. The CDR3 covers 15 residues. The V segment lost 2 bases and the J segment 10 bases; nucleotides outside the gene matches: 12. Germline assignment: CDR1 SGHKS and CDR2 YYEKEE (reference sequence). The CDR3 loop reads CASSLQGTSPYEQFF. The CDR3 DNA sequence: TGTGCCAGCAGCTTACAGGGGACGTCCCCCTACGAGCAGTTCTTC.

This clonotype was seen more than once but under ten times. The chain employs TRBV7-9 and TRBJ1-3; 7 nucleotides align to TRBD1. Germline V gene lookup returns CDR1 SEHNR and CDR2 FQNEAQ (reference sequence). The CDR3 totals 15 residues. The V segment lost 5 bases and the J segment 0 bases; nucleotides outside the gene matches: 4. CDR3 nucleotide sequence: TGTGCCAGCAGCCAGACAGGGTTCTCTGGAAACACCATATATTTT. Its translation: CASSQTGFSGNTIYF. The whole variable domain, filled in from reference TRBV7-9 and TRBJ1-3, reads DTGVSQNPRHKITKRGQNVTFRCDPISEHNRLYWYRQTLGQGPEFLTYFQNEAQLEKSRLLSDRFSAERPKGSFSTLEIQRTEQGDSAMYLCASSQTGFSGNTIYFGEGSWLTVV.